A selection of T cell receptor beta chains follows, all from one sample in a study of CD8+ T cells in alopecia areata. Using immunoSEQ multiplex PCR, the repertoire was profiled, and TCRdb retains in-frame clones only, with some absent. Here the sample spans 150,000 or so clones, roughly 62% being singletons. The sequencing used CD4+ T cells sorted from blood, collected at week 0. All receptors come from a human donor with alopecia areata. Both conserved end residues are part of each CDR3. The D gene is left open where the match is weak. Part of the rows lack a size; the others show once, few, many or a class for expanded clones.

abundance,v_gene,d_gene,j_gene,CDR3nt,CDR3aa
.,TRBV18,TRBD1,TRBJ2-1,TGTGCCAGCTCACCTTGGGGACAGGTTGACAATGAGCAGTTCTTC,CASSPWGQVDNEQFF
.,TRBV7-9,.,TRBJ1-1,TGTGCCAGCACACTACAGGGGAACACTGAAGCTTTCTTT,CASTLQGNTEAFF
.,TRBV5-1,TRBD1,TRBJ2-3,TGCGCCAGCAGCTCGCAGGGGGATAGCACAGATACGCAGTATTTT,CASSSQGDSTDTQYF
.,TRBV7-2,TRBD2,TRBJ2-3,TGTGCCAGCAGCCCCTCCTCGACTAGCAATACGCAGTATTTT,CASSPSSTSNTQYF
.,TRBV29-1,.,TRBJ2-7,TGCAGCGGAGGGGACTCCTACGAGCAGTACTTC,CSGGDSYEQYF
.,TRBV5-1,TRBD2,TRBJ2-1,TGCGCCAGCAGCGAGGAACTAGCGACGTACAATGAGCAGTTCTTC,CASSEELATYNEQFF
.,TRBV6-5,.,TRBJ1-6,TGTGCCAGCAGGGCTCGCGGGGGCGGGAATTCACCCCTCCACTTT,CASRARGGGNSPLHF
.,TRBV2,TRBD1,TRBJ1-5,TGTGCCAGCAAGACAACAGGGGATCATCAGCCCCAGCATTTT,CASKTTGDHQPQHF
.,TRBV7-2,.,TRBJ2-7,TGTGCCAGCAGCTTGGGACCCCTTGTGGACGAGCAGTACTTC,CASSLGPLVDEQYF
.,TRBV7-2,.,TRBJ2-5,TGTGCCAGCAGCTTCCGGGCCTACCCCCAAGAGACCCAGTACTTC,CASSFRAYPQETQYF
.,TRBV19,.,TRBJ1-1,TGTGCCAGTAGCGGTCAATCGTCCGGGAACACTGAAGCTTTCTTT,CASSGQSSGNTEAFF
.,TRBV5-1,.,TRBJ2-2,TGCGCCAGCAGCTCCGGGCAGGGGAGCACCGGGGAGCTGTTTTTT,CASSSGQGSTGELFF
few,TRBV7-9,TRBD1,TRBJ2-5,TGTGCCAGCAGCCGCCGGGACAGGGGTCCACAAGAGACCCAGTACTTC,CASSRRDRGPQETQYF
.,TRBV30,TRBD2,TRBJ2-3,TGTGCCTGGAGTGGACTAGCGGGGTCAGATACGCAGTATTTT,CAWSGLAGSDTQYF
.,TRBV5-6,.,TRBJ1-2,TGTGCCAGCAGCTTTCAACAGGTCGGCTATGGCTACACCTTC,CASSFQQVGYGYTF
.,TRBV7-2,TRBD2,TRBJ2-7,TGTGCCAGCAGCTCCGCTTATAGCGGGGGGCTCTCCTACGAGCAGTACTTC,CASSSAYSGGLSYEQYF
.,TRBV25-1,TRBD1,TRBJ1-5,TGTGCCAGCAGTCAGACAGGGACTAATCAGCCCCAGCATTTT,CASSQTGTNQPQHF
.,TRBV14,.,TRBJ2-7,TGTGCCAGCAGCGCCGGCCTCGACGAGCAGTACTTC,CASSAGLDEQYF
.,TRBV7-2,TRBD1,TRBJ1-2,TGTGCCAGCAGCTTAGCTTCCCGACAGGGGAACTATGGCTACACCTTC,CASSLASRQGNYGYTF
.,TRBV5-4,.,TRBJ2-1,TGTGCCAGCAGCAACATCAATGAGCAGTTCTTC,CASSNINEQFF
.,TRBV7-9,TRBD1,TRBJ2-2,TGTGCCAGCAGCTCTACAGGGGGGATCAAAAACACCGGGGAGCTGTTTTTT,CASSSTGGIKNTGELFF
few,TRBV18,.,TRBJ2-2,TGTGCCAGCTCAGCCTCAGACGGGGAGCTGTTTTTT,CASSASDGELFF
.,TRBV14,.,TRBJ1-6,TGTGCCAGCAGCCAAGTCGGCTCTGCACCCCTCCACTTT,CASSQVGSAPLHF
.,TRBV15,TRBD2,TRBJ2-3,TGTGCCACCAGCAGAGACTTGACTAGCGGGGGCACAGATACGCAGTATTTT,CATSRDLTSGGTDTQYF
.,TRBV11-2,.,TRBJ1-1,TGTGCCAGCAGCTCTCTTTCCAAGCGACAGAAAGCTTTCTTT,CASSSLSKRQKAFF
.,TRBV9,.,TRBJ2-7,TGTGCCAGCAGCGTATCCCTACTCTCCTACGAGCAGTACTTC,CASSVSLLSYEQYF
few,TRBV9,.,TRBJ1-2,TGTGCCAGCAGCCACCTGGACACCACTAACTATGGCTACACCTTC,CASSHLDTTNYGYTF
.,TRBV5-4,TRBD1,TRBJ2-6,TGTGCCAGCAGCTTGGACAGGGGAGGGGCCAACGTCCTGACTTTC,CASSLDRGGANVLTF
.,TRBV30,.,TRBJ2-1,TGTGCCTGGAACGGAAGGGGGGCCGGAAATGAGCAGTTCTTC,CAWNGRGAGNEQFF
.,TRBV29-1,TRBD1,TRBJ1-1,TGCAGCGTTGAAGTTGCAGGGGGCTCCACTGAAGCTTTCTTT,CSVEVAGGSTEAFF
once,TRBV29-1,.,TRBJ2-3,TGCAGCGTCGCCACAGGGATTAGCACAGATACGCAGTATTTT,CSVATGISTDTQYF
.,TRBV11-2,.,TRBJ2-5,TGTGCCAGCAGCTTAGCCGGGGGTGAGACCCAGTACTTC,CASSLAGGETQYF
.,TRBV14,TRBD1,TRBJ2-3,TGTGCCAGCAGCCAAGACGCCACCAGGACAGGGGGTGCAGATACGCAGTATTTT,CASSQDATRTGGADTQYF
.,TRBV27,.,TRBJ1-1,TGTGCCAGCAGCCCGCCAGGGAGCACTGAAGCTTTCTTT,CASSPPGSTEAFF
.,TRBV29-1,TRBD1,TRBJ1-1,TGCAGCGTTGCTGGGACAGCGAACACTGAAGCTTTCTTT,CSVAGTANTEAFF
few,TRBV4-1,.,TRBJ1-2,TGCGCCAGCAGGAAGGGGAAGGCAGGGGAAGCCTATGGCTACACCTTC,CASRKGKAGEAYGYTF
.,TRBV7-2,.,TRBJ1-1,TGTGCCAGCAGCCCGCGGACACAGGGACGGAAGAACACTGAAGCTTTCTTT,CASSPRTQGRKNTEAFF
once,TRBV25-1,.,TRBJ1-6,TGTGCCAGCAGTGAATGGGGAGGGGTGACTAGGAATTCACCCCTCCACTTT,CASSEWGGVTRNSPLHF